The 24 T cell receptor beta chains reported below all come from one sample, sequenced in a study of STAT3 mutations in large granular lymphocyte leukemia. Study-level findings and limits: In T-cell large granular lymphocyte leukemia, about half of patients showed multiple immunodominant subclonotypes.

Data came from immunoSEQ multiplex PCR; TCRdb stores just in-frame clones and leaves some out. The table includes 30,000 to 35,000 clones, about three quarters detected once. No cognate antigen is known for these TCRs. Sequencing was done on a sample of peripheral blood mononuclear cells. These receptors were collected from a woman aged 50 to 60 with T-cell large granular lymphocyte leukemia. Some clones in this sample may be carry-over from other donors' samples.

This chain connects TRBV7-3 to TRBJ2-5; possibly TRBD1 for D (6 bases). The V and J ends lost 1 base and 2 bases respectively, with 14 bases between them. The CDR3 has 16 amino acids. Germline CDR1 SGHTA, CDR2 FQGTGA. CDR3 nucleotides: TGTGCCAGCAGCTTAAGAGGACAGTCCCCTCAAGAGACCCAGTACTTC. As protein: CASSLRGQSPQETQYF. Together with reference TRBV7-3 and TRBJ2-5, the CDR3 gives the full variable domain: GAGVSQTPSNKVTEKGKYVELRCDPISGHTALYWYRQSLGQGPEFLIYFQGTGAADDSGLPNDRFFAVRPEGSVSTLKIQRTERGDSAVYLCASSLRGQSPQETQYFGPGTRLLVL.

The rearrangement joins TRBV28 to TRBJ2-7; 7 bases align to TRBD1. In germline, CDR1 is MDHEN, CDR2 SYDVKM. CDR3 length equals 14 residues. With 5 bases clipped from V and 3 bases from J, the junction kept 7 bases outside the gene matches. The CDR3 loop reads CASSQGGVDYEQYF. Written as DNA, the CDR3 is TGTGCCAGCAGTCAAGGGGGCGTCGACTACGAGCAGTACTTC.

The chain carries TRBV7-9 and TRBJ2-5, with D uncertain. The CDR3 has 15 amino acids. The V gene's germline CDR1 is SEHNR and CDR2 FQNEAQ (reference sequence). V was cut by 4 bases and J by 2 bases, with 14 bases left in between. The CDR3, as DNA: TGTGCCAGCAGCTCGCCCGACCTAGGGCAAGAGACCCAGTACTTC. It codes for CASSSPDLGQETQYF.

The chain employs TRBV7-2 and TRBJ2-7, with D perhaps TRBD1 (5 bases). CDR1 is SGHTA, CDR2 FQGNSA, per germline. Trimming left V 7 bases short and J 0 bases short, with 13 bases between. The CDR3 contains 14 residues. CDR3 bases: TGTGCCAGCATGCAGGGCCCAAGCTCCTACGAGCAGTACTTC. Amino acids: CASMQGPSSYEQYF.

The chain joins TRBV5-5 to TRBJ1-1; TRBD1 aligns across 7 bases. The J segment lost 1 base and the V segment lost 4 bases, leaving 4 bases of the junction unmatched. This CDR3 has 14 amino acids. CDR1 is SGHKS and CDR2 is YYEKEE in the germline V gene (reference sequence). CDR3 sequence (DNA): TGTGCCAGCAGCGCCAGGGGGTGGAACACTGAAGCTTTCTTT. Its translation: CASSARGWNTEAFF.

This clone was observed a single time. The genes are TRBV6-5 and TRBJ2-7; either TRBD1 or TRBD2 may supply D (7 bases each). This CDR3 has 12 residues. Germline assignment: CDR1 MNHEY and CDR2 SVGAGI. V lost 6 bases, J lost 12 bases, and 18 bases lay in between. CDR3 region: CASSSRGGTAYF. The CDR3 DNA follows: TGTGCCAGCAGCTCCCGGGGAGGGACAGCGTACTTC.

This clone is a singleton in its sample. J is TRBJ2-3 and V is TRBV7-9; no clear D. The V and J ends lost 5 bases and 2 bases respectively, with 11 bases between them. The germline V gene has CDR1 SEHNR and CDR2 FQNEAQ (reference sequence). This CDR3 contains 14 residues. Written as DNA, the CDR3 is TGTGCCAGCAGCAGGTCCCGGGCCACAGATACGCAGTATTTT. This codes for CASSRSRATDTQYF.

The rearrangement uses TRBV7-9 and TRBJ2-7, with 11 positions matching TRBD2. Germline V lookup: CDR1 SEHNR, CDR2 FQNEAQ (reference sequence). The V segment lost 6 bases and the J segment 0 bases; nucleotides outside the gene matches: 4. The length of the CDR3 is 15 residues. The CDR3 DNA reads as TGTGCCAGCAGGATTAGCGGGAGGGGCTCCTACGAGCAGTACTTC. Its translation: CASRISGRGSYEQYF.

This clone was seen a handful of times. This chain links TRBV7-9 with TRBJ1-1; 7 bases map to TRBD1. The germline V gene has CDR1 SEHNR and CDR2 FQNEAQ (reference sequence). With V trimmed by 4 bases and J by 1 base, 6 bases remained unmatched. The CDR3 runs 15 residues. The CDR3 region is CASSSRQGPNTEAFF. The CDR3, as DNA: TGTGCCAGCAGCTCGAGACAGGGACCGAACACTGAAGCTTTCTTT.

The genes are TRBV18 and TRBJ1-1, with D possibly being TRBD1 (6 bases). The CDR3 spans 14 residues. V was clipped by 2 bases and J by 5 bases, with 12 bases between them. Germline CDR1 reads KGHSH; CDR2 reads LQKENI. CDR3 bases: TGTGCCAGCTCACCAGCAAACAGGGTTACTGAAGCTTTCTTT. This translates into CASSPANRVTEAFF.

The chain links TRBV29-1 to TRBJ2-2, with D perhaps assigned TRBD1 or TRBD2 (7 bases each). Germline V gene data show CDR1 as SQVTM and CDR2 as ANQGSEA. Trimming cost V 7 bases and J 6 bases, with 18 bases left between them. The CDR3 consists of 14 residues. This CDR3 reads CSGTKTGRAGELFF. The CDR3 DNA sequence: TGCAGCGGAACGAAGACAGGGAGGGCCGGGGAGCTGTTTTTT.

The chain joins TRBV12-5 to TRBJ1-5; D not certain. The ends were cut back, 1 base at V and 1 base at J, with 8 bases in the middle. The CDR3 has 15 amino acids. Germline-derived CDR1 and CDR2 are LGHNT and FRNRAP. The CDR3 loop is CASGLGGVSNQPQHF. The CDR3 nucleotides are TGTGCTAGTGGTTTGGGGGGTGTGAGCAATCAGCCCCAGCATTTT.

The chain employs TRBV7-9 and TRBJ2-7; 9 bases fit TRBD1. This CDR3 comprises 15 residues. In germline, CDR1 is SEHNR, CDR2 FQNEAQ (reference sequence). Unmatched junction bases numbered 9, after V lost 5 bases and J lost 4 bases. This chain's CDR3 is CASSRPQGAVYEQYF. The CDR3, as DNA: TGTGCCAGCAGCCGACCACAGGGGGCGGTATACGAGCAGTACTTC.

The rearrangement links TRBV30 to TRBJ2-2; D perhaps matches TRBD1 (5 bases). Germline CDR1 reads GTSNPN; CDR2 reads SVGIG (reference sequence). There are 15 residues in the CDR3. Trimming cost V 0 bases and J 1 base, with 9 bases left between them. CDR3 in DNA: TGTGCCTGGAGTGTAGGGCAGGGGAACACCGGGGAGCTGTTTTTT. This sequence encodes CAWSVGQGNTGELFF.

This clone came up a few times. The CDR3 bases are TGCAGTGCCCAACGCACAGATACGCAGTATTTT. Translation: CSAQRTDTQYF. This chain joins TRBV20-1 and TRBJ2-3, with no clear D. Germline assignment: CDR1 DFQATT and CDR2 SNEGSKA (reference sequence). The CDR3 runs to 11 residues. The V and J ends lost 6 bases and 1 base respectively, with 5 bases between them.

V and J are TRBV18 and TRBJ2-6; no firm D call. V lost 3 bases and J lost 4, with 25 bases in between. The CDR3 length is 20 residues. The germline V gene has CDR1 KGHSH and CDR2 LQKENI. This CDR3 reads CASSPDKTQSLLAGANVLTF. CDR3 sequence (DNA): TGTGCCAGCTCACCCGATAAAACACAGAGCCTCCTTGCAGGGGCCAACGTCCTGACTTTC.

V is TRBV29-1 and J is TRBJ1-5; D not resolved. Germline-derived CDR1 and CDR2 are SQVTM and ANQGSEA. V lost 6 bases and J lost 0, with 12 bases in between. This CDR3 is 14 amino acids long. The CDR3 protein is CSVADGYSNQPQHF. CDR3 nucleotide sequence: TGCAGCGTCGCGGACGGGTATAGCAATCAGCCCCAGCATTTT.

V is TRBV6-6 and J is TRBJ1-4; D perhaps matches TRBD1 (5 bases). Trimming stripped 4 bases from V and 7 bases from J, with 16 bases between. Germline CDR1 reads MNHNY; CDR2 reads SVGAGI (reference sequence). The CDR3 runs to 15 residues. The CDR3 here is CASSSPQGWSEKLFF. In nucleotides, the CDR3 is TGTGCCAGCAGTTCCCCCCAGGGTTGGAGTGAAAAACTGTTTTTT.

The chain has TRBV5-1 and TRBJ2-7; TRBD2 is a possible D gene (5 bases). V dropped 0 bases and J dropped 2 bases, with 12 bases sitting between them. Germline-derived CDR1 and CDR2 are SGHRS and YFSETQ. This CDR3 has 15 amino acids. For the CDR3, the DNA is TGCGCCAGCAGCTTGGAGAAGGACTTCCCCTACGAGCAGTACTTC. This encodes CASSLEKDFPYEQYF.

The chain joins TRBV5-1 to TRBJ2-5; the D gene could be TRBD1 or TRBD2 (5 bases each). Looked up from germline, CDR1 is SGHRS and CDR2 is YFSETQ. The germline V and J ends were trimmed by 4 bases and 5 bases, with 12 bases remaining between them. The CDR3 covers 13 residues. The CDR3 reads CASSRGLQETQYF. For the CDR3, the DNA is TGCGCCAGCAGCCGGGGCCTTCAGGAGACCCAGTACTTC. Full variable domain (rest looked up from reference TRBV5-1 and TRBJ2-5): KAGVTQTPRYLIKTRGQQVTLSCSPISGHRSVSWYQQTPGQGLQFLFEYFSETQRNKGNFPGRFSGRQFSNSRSEMNVSTLELGDSALYLCASSRGLQETQYFGPGTRLLVL.

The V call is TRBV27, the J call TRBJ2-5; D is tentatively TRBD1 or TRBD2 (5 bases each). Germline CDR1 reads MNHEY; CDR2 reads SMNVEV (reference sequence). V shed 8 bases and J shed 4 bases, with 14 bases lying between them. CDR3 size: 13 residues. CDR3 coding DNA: TGTGCCAGCTCCCCACTAGGGGTAGAGACCCAGTACTTC. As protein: CASSPLGVETQYF.

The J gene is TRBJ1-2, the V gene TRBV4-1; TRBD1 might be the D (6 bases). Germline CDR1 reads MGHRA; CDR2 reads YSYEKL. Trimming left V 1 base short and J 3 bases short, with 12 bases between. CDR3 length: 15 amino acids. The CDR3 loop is CASSQAGQSHYGYTF. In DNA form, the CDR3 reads TGCGCCAGCAGCCAAGCCGGACAGTCGCACTATGGCTACACCTTC.

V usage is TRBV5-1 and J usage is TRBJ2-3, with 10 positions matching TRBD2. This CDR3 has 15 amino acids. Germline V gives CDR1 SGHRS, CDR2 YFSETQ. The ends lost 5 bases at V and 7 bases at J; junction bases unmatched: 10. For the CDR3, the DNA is TGCGCCAGCAGTACTAGGACTAGCGGTGCCCATACGCAGTATTTT. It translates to CASSTRTSGAHTQYF.

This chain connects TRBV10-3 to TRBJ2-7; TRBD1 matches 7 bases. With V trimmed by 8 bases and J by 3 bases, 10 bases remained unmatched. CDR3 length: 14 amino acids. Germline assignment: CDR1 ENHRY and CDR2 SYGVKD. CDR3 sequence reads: CAIGQDSRGYEQYF. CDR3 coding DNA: TGTGCCATCGGACAGGACAGTAGGGGCTACGAGCAGTACTTC.